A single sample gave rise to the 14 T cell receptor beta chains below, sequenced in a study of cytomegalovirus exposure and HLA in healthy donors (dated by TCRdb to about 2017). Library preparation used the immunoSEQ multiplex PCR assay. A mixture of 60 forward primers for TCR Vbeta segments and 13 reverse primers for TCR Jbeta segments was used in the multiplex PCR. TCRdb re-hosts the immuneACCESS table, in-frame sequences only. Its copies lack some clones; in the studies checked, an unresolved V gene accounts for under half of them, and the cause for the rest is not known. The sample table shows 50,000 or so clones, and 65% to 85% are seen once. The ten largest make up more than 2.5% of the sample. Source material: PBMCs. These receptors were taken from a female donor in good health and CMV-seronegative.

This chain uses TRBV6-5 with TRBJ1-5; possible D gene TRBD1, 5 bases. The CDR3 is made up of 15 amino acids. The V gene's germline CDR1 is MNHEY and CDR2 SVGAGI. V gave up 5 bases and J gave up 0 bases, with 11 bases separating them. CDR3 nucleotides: TGTGCCAGCAGTGCGGACATTTCTAGCAATCAGCCCCAGCATTTT. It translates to CASSADISSNQPQHF.

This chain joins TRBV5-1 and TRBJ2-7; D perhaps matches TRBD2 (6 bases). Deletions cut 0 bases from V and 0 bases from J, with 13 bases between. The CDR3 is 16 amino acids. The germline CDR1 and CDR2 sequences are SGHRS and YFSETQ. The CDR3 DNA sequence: TGCGCCAGCAGCTTGGACCGCGGGACGAGCTCCTACGAGCAGTACTTC. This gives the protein CASSLDRGTSSYEQYF.

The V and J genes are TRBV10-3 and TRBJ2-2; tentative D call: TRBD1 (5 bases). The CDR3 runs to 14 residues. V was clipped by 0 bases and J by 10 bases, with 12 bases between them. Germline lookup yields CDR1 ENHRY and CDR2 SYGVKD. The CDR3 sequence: CAISESGLTPELFF. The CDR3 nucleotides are TGTGCCATCAGTGAGTCGGGGCTTACACCGGAGCTGTTTTTT.

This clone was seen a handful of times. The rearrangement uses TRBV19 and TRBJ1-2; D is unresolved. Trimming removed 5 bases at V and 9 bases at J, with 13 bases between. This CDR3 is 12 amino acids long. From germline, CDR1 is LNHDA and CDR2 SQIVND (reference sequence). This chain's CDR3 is CASSRAGLRYTF. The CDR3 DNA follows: TGTGCCAGTAGTCGTGCAGGTCTACGCTACACCTTC.

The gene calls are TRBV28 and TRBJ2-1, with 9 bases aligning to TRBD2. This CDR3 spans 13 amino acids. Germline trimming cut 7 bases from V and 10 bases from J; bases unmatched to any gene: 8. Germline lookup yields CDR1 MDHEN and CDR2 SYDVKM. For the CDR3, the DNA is TGTGCCAGCACGGGCGGGGGGGGAGAAGAGCAGTTCTTC. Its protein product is CASTGGGGEEQFF. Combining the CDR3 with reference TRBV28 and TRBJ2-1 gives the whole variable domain DVKVTQSSRYLVKRTGEKVFLECVQDMDHENMFWYRQDPGLGLRLIYFSYDVKMKEKGDIPEGYSVSREKKERFSLILESASTNQTSMYLCASTGGGGEEQFFGPGTRLTVL.

CDR3 protein: CASSSWGQSNYGYTF. The CDR3 nucleotides read TGCGCCAGCAGCTCTTGGGGACAGAGTAACTATGGCTACACCTTC. J is TRBJ1-2 and V is TRBV5-1, with TRBD1 matching 7 bases. This CDR3 has 15 amino acids. J gave up 1 base and V 3 bases, and 6 bases lay outside the gene matches. Germline values: CDR1 SGHRS, CDR2 YFSETQ.

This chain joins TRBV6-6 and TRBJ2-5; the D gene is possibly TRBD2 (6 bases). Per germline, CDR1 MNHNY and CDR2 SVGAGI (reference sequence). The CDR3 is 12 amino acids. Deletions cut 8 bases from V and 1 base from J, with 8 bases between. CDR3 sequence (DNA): TGTGCCAGCGGACTATTCCAAGAGACCCAGTACTTC. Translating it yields CASGLFQETQYF.

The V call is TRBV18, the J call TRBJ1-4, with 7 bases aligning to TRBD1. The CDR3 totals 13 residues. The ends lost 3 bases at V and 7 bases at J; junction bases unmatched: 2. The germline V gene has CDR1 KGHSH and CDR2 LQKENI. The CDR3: CASSPRDSEKLFF. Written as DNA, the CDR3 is TGTGCCAGCTCACCCCGGGACAGTGAAAAACTGTTTTTT.

Here the CDR3 DNA reads TGTGCCAGCAGCTTGAGCGGGGGTTACGAGCAGTACTTC. Its translation is CASSLSGGYEQYF. The rearrangement joins TRBV5-4 to TRBJ2-5; 8 nucleotides line up with TRBD2. The J call could be wrong; TRBJ2-7 is a better fit for the DNA end. Germline loops: CDR1 SGHNT, CDR2 YYREEE (reference sequence). The CDR3 loop spans 13 amino acids.

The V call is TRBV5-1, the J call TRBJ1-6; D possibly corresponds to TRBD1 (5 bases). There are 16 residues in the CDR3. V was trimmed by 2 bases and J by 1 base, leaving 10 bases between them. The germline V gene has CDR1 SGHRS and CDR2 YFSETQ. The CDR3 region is CASSLGEGSYNSPLHF. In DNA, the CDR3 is TGCGCCAGCAGCTTAGGGGAGGGGTCCTATAATTCACCCCTCCACTTT.

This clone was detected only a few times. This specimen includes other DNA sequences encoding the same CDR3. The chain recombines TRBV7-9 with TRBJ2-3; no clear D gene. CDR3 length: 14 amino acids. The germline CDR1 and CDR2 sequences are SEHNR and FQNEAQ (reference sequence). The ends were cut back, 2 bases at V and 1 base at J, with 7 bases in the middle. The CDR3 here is CASSLFSGTDTQYF. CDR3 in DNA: TGTGCCAGCAGCTTATTCTCTGGCACAGATACGCAGTATTTT.

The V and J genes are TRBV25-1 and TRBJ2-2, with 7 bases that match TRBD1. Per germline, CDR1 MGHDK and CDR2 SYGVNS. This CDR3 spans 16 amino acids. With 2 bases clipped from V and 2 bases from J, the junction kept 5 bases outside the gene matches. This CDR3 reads CASSEVDRSNTGELFF. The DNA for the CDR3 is TGTGCCAGCAGTGAAGTGGACAGGAGCAACACCGGGGAGCTGTTTTTT.

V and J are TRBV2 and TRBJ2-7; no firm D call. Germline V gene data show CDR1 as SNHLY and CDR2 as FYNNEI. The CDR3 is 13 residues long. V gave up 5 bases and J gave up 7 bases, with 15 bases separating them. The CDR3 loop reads CASSPNVAREQYF. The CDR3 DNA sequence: TGTGCCAGCAGTCCGAATGTAGCACGGGAGCAGTACTTC.

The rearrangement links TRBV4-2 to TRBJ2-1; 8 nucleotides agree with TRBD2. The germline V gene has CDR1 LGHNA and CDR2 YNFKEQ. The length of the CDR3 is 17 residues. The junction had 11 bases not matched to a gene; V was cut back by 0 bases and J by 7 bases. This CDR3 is CASSQEREREIGNEQFF. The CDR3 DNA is TGTGCCAGCAGCCAAGAAAGGGAGCGGGAGATTGGGAATGAGCAGTTCTTC.